This T cell receptor beta chain was identified during a study of early T cells in non-severe SARS-CoV-2 infection. Study details: Alpha and beta chains were unpaired, from unsorted whole-blood bulk RNA.

The library protocol tagged individual cDNA molecules with unique molecular identifiers. TCRdb reanalysed the 5' RACE reads using MiXCR and keeps one entry per CDR3 protein. The sample has around 84,000 distinct CDR3 sequences; under 11% are singletons. The germline V gene has CDR1 SGHAT and CDR2 FQNNGV. Trimming removed 3 bases at V and 8 bases at J, with 8 bases between. There are 12 residues in the CDR3. The sample consisted of whole blood, taken at baseline. The receptor comes from an adult who was a healthcare worker with PCR-confirmed SARS-CoV-2 infection or an uninfected control (not recorded which). The rearrangement joins TRBV11-2 to TRBJ2-1, with a tentative D call TRBD2 (5 bases). DNA of the CDR3: TGTGCCAGCAGCTTGAACGGGGATGAGCAGTTCTTC. It encodes CASSLNGDEQFF.